The entry below describes one TCR beta chain. Germline CDR1 is ENHRY and CDR2 is SYGVKD. CDR3 length: 14 residues. Trimming removed 6 bases from V and 0 bases from J; junction bases left unmatched: 2. This entry comes from a study of blood T cell repertoires in COVID-19. Study information: The analysed material was cDNA or gDNA that came from T cells, B-cell-depleted T cells, or PBMCs.

Original analysis: By means of reference gene primer amplification, nucleated cell counts were estimated. Sequenced by immunoSEQ multiplex PCR; TCRdb stores in-frame clones only, minus some. V and J calls and clone size are those listed in that table; D and trimming were worked out from the DNA. The table lists about 220,000 clones, roughly 84% of them singletons. The specimen was peripheral blood. The chain carries TRBV10-3 and TRBJ1-5; 7 bases are shared with TRBD1. The clonotype originates from a woman of 80 years or more with acute or convalescent COVID-19. The CDR3 DNA reads as TGTGCCATCAGGAGGGACAGTAGCAATCAGCCCCAGCATTTT. Protein product: CAIRRDSSNQPQHF.